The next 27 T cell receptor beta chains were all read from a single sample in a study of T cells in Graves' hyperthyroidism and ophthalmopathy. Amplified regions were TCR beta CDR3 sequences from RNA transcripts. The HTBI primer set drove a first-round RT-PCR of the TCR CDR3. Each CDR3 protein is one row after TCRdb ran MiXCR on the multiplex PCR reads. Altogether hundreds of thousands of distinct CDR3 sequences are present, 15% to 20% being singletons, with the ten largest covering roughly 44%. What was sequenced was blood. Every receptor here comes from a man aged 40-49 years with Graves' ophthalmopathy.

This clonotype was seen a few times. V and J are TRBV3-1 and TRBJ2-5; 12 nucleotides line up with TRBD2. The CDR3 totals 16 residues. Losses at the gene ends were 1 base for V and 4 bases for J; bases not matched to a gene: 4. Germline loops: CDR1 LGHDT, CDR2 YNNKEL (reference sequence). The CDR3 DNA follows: TGTGCCAGCAGCCAAGCCGCGGGACTAGCGGGAGAGACCCAGTACTTC. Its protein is CASSQAAGLAGETQYF.

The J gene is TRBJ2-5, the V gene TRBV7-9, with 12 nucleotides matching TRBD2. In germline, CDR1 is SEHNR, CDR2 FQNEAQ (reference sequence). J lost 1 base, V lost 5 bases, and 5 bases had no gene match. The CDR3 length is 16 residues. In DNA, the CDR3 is TGTGCCAGCAGCGGTGGACTAGCGGGGAGCCAAGAGACCCAGTACTTC. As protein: CASSGGLAGSQETQYF. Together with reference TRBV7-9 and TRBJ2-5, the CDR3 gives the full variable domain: DTGVSQNPRHKITKRGQNVTFRCDPISEHNRLYWYRQTLGQGPEFLTYFQNEAQLEKSRLLSDRFSAERPKGSFSTLEIQRTEQGDSAMYLCASSGGLAGSQETQYFGPGTRLLVL.

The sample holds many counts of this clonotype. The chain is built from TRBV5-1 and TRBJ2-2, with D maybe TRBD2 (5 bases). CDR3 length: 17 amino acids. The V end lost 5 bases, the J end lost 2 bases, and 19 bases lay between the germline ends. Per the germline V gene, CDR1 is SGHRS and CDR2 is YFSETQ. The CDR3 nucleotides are TGCGCCAGCAGGCTGACCGGACTCAAAATAAACACCGGGGAGCTGTTTTTT. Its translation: CASRLTGLKINTGELFF.

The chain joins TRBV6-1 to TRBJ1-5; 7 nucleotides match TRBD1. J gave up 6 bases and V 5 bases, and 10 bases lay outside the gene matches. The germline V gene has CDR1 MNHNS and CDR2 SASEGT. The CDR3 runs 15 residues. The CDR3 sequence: CASSQDREVSQPQHF. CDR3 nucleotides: TGTGCCAGCAGTCAAGACAGGGAAGTAAGTCAGCCCCAGCATTTT.

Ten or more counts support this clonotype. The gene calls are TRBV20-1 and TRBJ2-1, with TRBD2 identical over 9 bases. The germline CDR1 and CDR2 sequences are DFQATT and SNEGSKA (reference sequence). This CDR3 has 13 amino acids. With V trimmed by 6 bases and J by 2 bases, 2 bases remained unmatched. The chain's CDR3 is CSATSGPYNEQFF. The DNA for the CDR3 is TGCAGTGCCACTAGCGGGCCCTACAATGAGCAGTTCTTC.

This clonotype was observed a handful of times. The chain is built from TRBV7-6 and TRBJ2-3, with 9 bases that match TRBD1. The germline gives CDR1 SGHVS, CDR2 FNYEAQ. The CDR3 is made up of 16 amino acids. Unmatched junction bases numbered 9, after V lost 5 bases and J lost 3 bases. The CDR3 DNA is TGTGCCAGCAGCCCGCTCGGACAGGGGAGGACAGATACGCAGTATTTT. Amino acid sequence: CASSPLGQGRTDTQYF.

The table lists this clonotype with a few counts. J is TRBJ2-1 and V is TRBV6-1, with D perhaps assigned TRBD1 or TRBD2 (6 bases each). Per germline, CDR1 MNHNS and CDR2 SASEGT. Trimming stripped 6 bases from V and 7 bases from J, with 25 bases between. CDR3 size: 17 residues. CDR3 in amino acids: CASSQNPGLGAANEQFF. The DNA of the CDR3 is TGTGCCAGCAGCCAGAACCCGGGACTGGGGGCGGCGAATGAGCAGTTCTTC.

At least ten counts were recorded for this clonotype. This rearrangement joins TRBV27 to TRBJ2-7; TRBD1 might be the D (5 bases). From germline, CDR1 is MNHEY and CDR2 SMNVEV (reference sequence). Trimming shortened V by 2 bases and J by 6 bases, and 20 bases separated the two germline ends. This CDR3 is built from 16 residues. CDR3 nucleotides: TGTGCCAGCAGTTTAGTCCATCCAAGGGGATCAGGCGAGCAGTACTTC. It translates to CASSLVHPRGSGEQYF.

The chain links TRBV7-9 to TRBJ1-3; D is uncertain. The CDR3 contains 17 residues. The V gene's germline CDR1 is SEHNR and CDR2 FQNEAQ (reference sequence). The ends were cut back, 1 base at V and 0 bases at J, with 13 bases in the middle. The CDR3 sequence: CASSLDRPGSSGNTIYF. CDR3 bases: TGTGCCAGCAGCTTAGATCGGCCAGGATCCTCTGGAAACACCATATATTTT. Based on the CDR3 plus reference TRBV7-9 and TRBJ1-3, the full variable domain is DTGVSQNPRHKITKRGQNVTFRCDPISEHNRLYWYRQTLGQGPEFLTYFQNEAQLEKSRLLSDRFSAERPKGSFSTLEIQRTEQGDSAMYLCASSLDRPGSSGNTIYFGEGSWLTVV.

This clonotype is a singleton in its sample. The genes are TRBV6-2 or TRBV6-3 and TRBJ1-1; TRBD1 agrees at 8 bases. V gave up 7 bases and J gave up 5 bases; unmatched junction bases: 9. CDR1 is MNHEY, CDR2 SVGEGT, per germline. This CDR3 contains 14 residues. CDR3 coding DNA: TGTGCCAGCAATACAAGACAGGGGTGGACTGAAGCTTTCTTT. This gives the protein CASNTRQGWTEAFF.

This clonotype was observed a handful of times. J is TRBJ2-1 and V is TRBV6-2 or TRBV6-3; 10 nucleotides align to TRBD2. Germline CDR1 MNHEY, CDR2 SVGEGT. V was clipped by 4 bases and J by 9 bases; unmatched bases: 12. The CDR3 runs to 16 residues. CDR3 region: CASSSLSSGSRAEQFF. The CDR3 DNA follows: TGTGCCAGCAGTTCGCTTTCTAGCGGGAGTAGGGCTGAGCAGTTCTTC.

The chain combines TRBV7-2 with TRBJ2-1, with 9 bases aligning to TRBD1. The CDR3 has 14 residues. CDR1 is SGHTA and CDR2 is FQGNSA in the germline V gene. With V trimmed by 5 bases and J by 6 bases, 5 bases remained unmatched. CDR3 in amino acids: CASSAGQGINEQFF. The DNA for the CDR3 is TGTGCCAGCAGCGCGGGACAGGGTATCAATGAGCAGTTCTTC.

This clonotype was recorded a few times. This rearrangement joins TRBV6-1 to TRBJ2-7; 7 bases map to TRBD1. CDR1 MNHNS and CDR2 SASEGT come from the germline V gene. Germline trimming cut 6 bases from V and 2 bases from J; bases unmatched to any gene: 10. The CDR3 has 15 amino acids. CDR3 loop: CASSATGSITYEQYF. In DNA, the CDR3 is TGTGCCAGCAGCGCGACAGGGTCCATAACCTACGAGCAGTACTTC.

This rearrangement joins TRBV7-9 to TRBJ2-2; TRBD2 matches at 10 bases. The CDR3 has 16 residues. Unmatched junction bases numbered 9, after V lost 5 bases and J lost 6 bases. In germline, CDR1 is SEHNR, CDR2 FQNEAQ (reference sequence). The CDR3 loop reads CASSPRLAGLPGELFF. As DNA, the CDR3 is TGTGCCAGCAGCCCCCGACTAGCGGGCTTACCCGGGGAGCTGTTTTTT. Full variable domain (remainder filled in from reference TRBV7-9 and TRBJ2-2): DTGVSQNPRHKITKRGQNVTFRCDPISEHNRLYWYRQTLGQGPEFLTYFQNEAQLEKSRLLSDRFSAERPKGSFSTLEIQRTEQGDSAMYLCASSPRLAGLPGELFFGEGSRLTVL.

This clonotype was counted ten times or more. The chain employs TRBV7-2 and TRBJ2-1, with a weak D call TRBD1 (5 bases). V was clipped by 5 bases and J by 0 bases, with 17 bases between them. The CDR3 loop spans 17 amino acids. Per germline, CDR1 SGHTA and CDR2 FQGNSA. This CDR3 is CASSPWNRKSSYNEQFF. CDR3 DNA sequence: TGTGCCAGCAGCCCCTGGAACAGGAAAAGCTCCTACAATGAGCAGTTCTTC.

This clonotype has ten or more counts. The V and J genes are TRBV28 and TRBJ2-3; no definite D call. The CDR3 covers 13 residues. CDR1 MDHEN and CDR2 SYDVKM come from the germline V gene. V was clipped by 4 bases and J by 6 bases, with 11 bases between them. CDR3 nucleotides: TGTGCCAGCAGTTCACCCCCCGGGGATACGCAGTATTTT. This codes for CASSSPPGDTQYF.

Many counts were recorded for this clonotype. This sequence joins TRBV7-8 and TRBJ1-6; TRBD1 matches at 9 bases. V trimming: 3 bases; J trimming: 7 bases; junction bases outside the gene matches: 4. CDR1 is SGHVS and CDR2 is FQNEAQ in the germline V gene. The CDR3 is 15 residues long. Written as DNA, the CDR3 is TGTGCCAGCAGCTTGGGGGGACAGGGAAATTCACCCCTCCACTTT. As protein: CASSLGGQGNSPLHF.

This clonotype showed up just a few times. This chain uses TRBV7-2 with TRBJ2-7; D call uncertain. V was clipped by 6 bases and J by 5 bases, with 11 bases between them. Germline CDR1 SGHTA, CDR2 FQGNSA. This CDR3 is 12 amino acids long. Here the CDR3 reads CASSPTFHEQYF. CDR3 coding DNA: TGTGCCAGCAGTCCCACCTTCCACGAGCAGTACTTC.

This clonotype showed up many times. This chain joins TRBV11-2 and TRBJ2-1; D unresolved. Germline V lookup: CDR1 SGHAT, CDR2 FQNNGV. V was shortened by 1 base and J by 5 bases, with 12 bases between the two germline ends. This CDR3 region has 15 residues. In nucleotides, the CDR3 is TGTGCCAGCAGCTTAGGGCCATTAGGGAACAATGAGCAGTTCTTC. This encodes CASSLGPLGNNEQFF.

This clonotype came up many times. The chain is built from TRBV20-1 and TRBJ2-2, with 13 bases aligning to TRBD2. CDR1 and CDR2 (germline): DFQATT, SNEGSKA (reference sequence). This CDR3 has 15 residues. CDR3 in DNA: TGCTCGATTGATCCGGGACTAGCGGGGCACGGGGAGCTGTTTTTT. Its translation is CSIDPGLAGHGELFF.

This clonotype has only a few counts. The CDR3 DNA reads TGTGCCAGCAGTTCAGACAGTGGCTACACCTTC. It translates to CASSSDSGYTF. The chain links TRBV6-1 to TRBJ1-2, with D tentatively TRBD1 (5 bases). Trimming removed 5 bases from V and 7 bases from J, with 8 bases in between. The CDR3 is made up of 11 amino acids. Per the germline V gene, CDR1 is MNHNS and CDR2 is SASEGT.

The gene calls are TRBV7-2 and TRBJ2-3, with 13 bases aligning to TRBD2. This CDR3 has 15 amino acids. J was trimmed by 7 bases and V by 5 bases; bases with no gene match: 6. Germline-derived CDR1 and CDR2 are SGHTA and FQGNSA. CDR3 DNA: TGTGCCAGCAGCCCCCAACTAGCGGGAGGGCATACGCAGTATTTT. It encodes CASSPQLAGGHTQYF.

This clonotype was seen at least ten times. The CDR3 protein is CASSLLARDRGLDTQYF. In DNA form, the CDR3 reads TGTGCCAGCAGTTTGCTGGCGAGGGACAGGGGGTTGGATACGCAGTATTTT. This chain connects TRBV12-3 or TRBV12-4 to TRBJ2-3, with 11 positions matching TRBD1. This CDR3 is 17 amino acids long. V lost 3 bases and J lost 6; bases outside the gene matches: 11.

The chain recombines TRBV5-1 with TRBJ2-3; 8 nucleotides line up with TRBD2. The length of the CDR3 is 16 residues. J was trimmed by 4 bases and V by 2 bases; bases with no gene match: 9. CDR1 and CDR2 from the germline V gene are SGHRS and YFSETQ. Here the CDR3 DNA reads TGCGCCAGCAGCTTTCTAAGCGGGAGTGTGGCAGATACGCAGTATTTT. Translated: CASSFLSGSVADTQYF.

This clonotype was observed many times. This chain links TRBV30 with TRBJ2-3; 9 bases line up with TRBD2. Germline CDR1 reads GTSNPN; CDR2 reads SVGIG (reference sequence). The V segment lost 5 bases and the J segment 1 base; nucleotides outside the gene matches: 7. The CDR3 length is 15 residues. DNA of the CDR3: TGTGCCTGGTCTACTAGCGGGCGACGCACAGATACGCAGTATTTT. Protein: CAWSTSGRRTDTQYF. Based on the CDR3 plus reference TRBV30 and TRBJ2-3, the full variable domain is SQTIHQWPATLVQPVGSPLSLECTVEGTSNPNLYWYRQAAGRGLQLLFYSVGIGQISSEVPQNLSASRPQDRQFILSSKKLLLSDSGFYLCAWSTSGRRTDTQYFGPGTRLTVL.

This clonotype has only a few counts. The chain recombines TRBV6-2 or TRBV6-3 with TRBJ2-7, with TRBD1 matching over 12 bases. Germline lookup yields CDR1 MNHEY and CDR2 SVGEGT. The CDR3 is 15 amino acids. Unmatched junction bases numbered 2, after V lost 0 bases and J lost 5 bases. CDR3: CASSYSGTGGHEQYF. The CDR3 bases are TGTGCCAGCAGTTACTCGGGGACAGGGGGCCACGAGCAGTACTTC.

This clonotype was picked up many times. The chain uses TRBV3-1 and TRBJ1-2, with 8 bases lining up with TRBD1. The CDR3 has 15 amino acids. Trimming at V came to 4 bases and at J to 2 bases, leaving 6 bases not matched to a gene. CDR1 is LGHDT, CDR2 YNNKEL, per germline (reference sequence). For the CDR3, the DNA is TGTGCCAGCAGCCCCAGGACAGGGACGAACTATGGCTACACCTTC. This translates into CASSPRTGTNYGYTF.